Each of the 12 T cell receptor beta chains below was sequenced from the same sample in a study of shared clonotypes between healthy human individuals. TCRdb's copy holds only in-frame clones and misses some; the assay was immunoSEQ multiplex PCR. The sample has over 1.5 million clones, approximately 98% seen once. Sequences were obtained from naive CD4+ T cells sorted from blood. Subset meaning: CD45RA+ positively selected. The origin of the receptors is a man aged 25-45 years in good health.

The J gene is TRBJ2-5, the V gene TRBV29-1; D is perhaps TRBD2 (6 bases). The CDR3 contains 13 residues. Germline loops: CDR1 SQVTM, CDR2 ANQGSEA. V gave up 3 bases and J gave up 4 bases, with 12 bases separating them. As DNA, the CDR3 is TGCAGCGTTGAGGAGGGAATCGGAGAGACCCAGTACTTC. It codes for CSVEEGIGETQYF.

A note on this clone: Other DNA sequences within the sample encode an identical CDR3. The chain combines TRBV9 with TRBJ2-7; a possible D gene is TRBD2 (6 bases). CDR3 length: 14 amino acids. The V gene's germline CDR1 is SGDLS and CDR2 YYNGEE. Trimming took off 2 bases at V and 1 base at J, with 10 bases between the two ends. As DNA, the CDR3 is TGTGCCAGCAGCGTCACGGGAGCGTCCTACGAGCAGTACTTC. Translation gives CASSVTGASYEQYF.

Here the CDR3 DNA reads TGCGCCAGCAGCCTCCTAAGGGGCGGACAGGGAAGATTGGACTATGGCTACACCTTC. Its translation is CASSLLRGGQGRLDYGYTF. The rearrangement links TRBV4-1 to TRBJ1-2; 8 bases match TRBD1. CDR1 and CDR2 (germline): MGHRA, YSYEKL. The CDR3 sequence is 19 residues long. The trim removed 4 bases at V and 3 bases at J, leaving 19 bases unmatched.

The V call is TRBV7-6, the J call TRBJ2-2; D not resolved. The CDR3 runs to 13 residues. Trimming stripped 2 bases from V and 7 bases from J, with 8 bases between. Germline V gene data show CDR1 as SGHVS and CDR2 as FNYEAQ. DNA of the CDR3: TGTGCCAGCAGCTTAAGAGAGAGCGGGGAGCTGTTTTTT. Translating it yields CASSLRESGELFF.

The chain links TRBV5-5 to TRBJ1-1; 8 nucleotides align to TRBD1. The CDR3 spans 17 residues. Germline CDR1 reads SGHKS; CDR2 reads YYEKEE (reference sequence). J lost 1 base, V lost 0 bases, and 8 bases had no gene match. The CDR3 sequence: CASSLVAFGTGNTEAFF. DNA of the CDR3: TGTGCCAGCAGCTTGGTGGCCTTCGGGACAGGGAACACTGAAGCTTTCTTT.

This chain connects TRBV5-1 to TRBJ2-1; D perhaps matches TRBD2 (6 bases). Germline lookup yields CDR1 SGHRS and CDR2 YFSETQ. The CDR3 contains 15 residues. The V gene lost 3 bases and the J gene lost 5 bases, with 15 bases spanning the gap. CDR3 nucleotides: TGCGCCAGCAGCTCGGGACTCCTATCAGACAATGAGCAGTTCTTC. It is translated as CASSSGLLSDNEQFF.

The CDR3 protein is CSATPGGAGTGELFF. CDR3 sequence (DNA): TGCAGCGCAACGCCAGGGGGCGCCGGCACCGGGGAGCTGTTTTTT. The chain is built from TRBV29-1 and TRBJ2-2; TRBD1 aligns across 8 bases. With V trimmed by 7 bases and J by 4 bases, 11 bases remained unmatched. Germline loops: CDR1 SQVTM, CDR2 ANQGSEA. The CDR3 is made up of 15 amino acids.

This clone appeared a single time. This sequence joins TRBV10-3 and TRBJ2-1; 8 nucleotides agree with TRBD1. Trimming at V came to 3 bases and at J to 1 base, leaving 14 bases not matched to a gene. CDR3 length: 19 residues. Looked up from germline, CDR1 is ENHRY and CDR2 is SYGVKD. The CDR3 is CAISDPGGVTRASYNEQFF. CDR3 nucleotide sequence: TGTGCCATCAGTGACCCAGGGGGCGTTACGCGGGCGTCCTACAATGAGCAGTTCTTC.

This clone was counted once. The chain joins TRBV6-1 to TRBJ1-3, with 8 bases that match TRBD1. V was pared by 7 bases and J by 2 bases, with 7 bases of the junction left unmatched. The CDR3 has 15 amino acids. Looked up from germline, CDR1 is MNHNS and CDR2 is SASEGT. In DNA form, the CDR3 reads TGTGCCAGCAATTCCAGGGGGCTCGCTGGAAACACCATATATTTT. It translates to CASNSRGLAGNTIYF.

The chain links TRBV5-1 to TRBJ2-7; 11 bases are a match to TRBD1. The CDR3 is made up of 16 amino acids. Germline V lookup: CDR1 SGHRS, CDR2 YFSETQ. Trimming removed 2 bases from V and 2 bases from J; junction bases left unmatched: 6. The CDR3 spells CASSLRTGGPPYEQYF. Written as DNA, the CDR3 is TGCGCCAGCAGCTTAAGGACAGGGGGCCCACCCTACGAGCAGTACTTC.

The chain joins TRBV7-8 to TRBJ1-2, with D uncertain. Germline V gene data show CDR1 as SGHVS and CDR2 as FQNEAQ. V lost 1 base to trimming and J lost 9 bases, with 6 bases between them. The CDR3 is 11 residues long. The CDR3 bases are TGTGCCAGCAGCTTAGGGGCTAGCTACACCTTC. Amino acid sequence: CASSLGASYTF.

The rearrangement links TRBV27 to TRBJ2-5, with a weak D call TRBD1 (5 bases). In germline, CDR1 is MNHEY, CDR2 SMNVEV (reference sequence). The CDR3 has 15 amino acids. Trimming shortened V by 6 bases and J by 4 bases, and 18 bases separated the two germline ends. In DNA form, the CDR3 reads TGTGCCAGCAGATCAAGACAGACAAGGGGAGAGACCCAGTACTTC. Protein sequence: CASRSRQTRGETQYF.